A selection of T cell receptor beta chains follows, all from one sample in a study of OX40 agonist ivuxolimab in advanced cancers. Assay: immunoSEQ multiplex PCR; the TCRdb copy retains only in-frame clones and omits some. Altogether about 20,000 clones are present, roughly 88% being singletons, with the ten largest covering approximately 60%. This specimen was CD4+ or CD8+ T cells sorted from blood, taken in a trial of the OX40 agonist ivuxolimab. The source of these receptors is an adult with an advanced solid tumor such as melanoma, head and neck, liver or kidney cancer. Each CDR3 is given with its conserved first and last residue. The D gene is left open where the match is weak. Rows give clone size only sometimes, using once, few, many, or a class for an expanded clone.

j_call: TRBJ1-1
v_call: TRBV23-1
cdr3_length: 15
clone_size: NA
d_call: NA
cdr3_nt: TGCGCCAGCAGTCAGAGATTGGGGTTAGGGACTGAAGCTTTCTTT
cdr3_aa: CASSQRLGLGTEAFF

j_call: TRBJ1-1
v_call: TRBV7-6
cdr3_length: 14
clone_size: NA
d_call: TRBD1
cdr3_nt: TGTGCCAGCAGCTACAGGGGGGGGGACACTGAAGCTTTCTTT
cdr3_aa: CASSYRGGDTEAFF

j_call: TRBJ2-7
v_call: TRBV6-6
cdr3_length: 16
clone_size: NA
d_call: NA
cdr3_nt: TGTGCCAGCAGACCCACCCGGGACAACTTATATGGCGAGCAGTACTTC
cdr3_aa: CASRPTRDNLYGEQYF

j_call: TRBJ2-7
v_call: TRBV10-1
cdr3_length: 15
clone_size: large
d_call: TRBD2
cdr3_nt: TGCGCCAGCAGTGATAACCGGGACTACTCCTACGAGCAGTACTTC
cdr3_aa: CASSDNRDYSYEQYF

j_call: TRBJ2-7
v_call: TRBV7-6
cdr3_length: 14
clone_size: NA
d_call: NA
cdr3_nt: TGTGCCAGCAGCTTAGTGGGGAGCTGGAACGAGCAGTACTTC
cdr3_aa: CASSLVGSWNEQYF

j_call: TRBJ2-6
v_call: TRBV28
cdr3_length: 17
clone_size: NA
d_call: NA
cdr3_nt: TGTGCCAGCAGTTTATGGGAGGTGGGTTCTGGGGCCAACGTCCTGACTTTC
cdr3_aa: CASSLWEVGSGANVLTF

j_call: TRBJ1-3
v_call: TRBV2
cdr3_length: 16
clone_size: NA
d_call: NA
cdr3_nt: TGTGCCAGCTGGGGGGCAGGGACCAACTCTGGAAACACCATATATTTT
cdr3_aa: CASWGAGTNSGNTIYF

j_call: TRBJ1-1
v_call: TRBV5-6
cdr3_length: 13
clone_size: NA
d_call: NA
cdr3_nt: TGTGCCAGCACTCCGACCCCCCTCACTGAAGCTTTCTTT
cdr3_aa: CASTPTPLTEAFF

j_call: TRBJ1-1
v_call: TRBV28
cdr3_length: 12
clone_size: once
d_call: NA
cdr3_nt: TGTGCCAGCTGTCATCCGGGGACTGAAGCTTTCTTT
cdr3_aa: CASCHPGTEAFF

j_call: TRBJ2-1
v_call: TRBV19
cdr3_length: 15
clone_size: NA
d_call: NA
cdr3_nt: TGTGCCAGTAGTATGAGGGGACTGACCTACAATGAGCAGTTCTTC
cdr3_aa: CASSMRGLTYNEQFF

j_call: TRBJ1-4
v_call: TRBV11-2
cdr3_length: 16
clone_size: NA
d_call: TRBD1
cdr3_nt: TGTGCCAGCAGCCCCCGACAGGGGCATAAGGTGGAAAAACTGTTTTTT
cdr3_aa: CASSPRQGHKVEKLFF

j_call: TRBJ2-7
v_call: TRBV27
cdr3_length: 15
clone_size: once
d_call: TRBD1
cdr3_nt: TGTGCCAGCAGTTCCGGGACAGGGGTCTCCTACGAGCAGTACTTC
cdr3_aa: CASSSGTGVSYEQYF

j_call: TRBJ2-2
v_call: TRBV18
cdr3_length: 15
clone_size: NA
d_call: NA
cdr3_nt: TGTGCCAGCTCACCATCCGGGACAACCACCGGGGAGCTGTTTTTT
cdr3_aa: CASSPSGTTTGELFF

j_call: TRBJ2-7
v_call: TRBV27
cdr3_length: 15
clone_size: few
d_call: TRBD2
cdr3_nt: TGTGCCAGCAGTTCCCGGACTAGCGGGATCTACGAGCAGTACTTC
cdr3_aa: CASSSRTSGIYEQYF

j_call: TRBJ1-5
v_call: TRBV21-1
cdr3_length: 18
clone_size: NA
d_call: NA
cdr3_nt: TGTGCCAGCAGCAAGGGCGGCACCGGAAACTATAGCAATCAGCCCCAGCATTTT
cdr3_aa: CASSKGGTGNYSNQPQHF

j_call: TRBJ1-5
v_call: TRBV19
cdr3_length: 14
clone_size: NA
d_call: NA
cdr3_nt: TGTGCCAGTAGTATAAAGGGGTACCGTCAGCCCCAGCATTTT
cdr3_aa: CASSIKGYRQPQHF

j_call: TRBJ1-5
v_call: TRBV19
cdr3_length: 16
clone_size: NA
d_call: TRBD1
cdr3_nt: TGTGCCAGTAGTATCAGAACAGGGGGGAGCAATCAGCCCCAGCATTTT
cdr3_aa: CASSIRTGGSNQPQHF

j_call: TRBJ2-3
v_call: TRBV4-1
cdr3_length: 16
clone_size: NA
d_call: TRBD2
cdr3_nt: TGCGCCAGCAGCCAAGGGACTAGCGGTAGCACAGATACGCAGTATTTT
cdr3_aa: CASSQGTSGSTDTQYF

j_call: TRBJ2-7
v_call: TRBV2
cdr3_length: 16
clone_size: NA
d_call: NA
cdr3_nt: TGTGCCAGCCGAATTGAGACCGGGACGCGCTTCTACGAGCAGTACTTC
cdr3_aa: CASRIETGTRFYEQYF

j_call: TRBJ1-1
v_call: TRBV7-9
cdr3_length: 12
clone_size: few
d_call: NA
cdr3_nt: TGTGCCAGCAGTTCCGGGACTGCTGAAGCTTTCTTT
cdr3_aa: CASSSGTAEAFF

j_call: TRBJ2-3
v_call: TRBV7-9
cdr3_length: 16
clone_size: NA
d_call: NA
cdr3_nt: TGTGCCAGCAGCTTTGAGGTCACAGGCAGCACAGATACGCAGTATTTT
cdr3_aa: CASSFEVTGSTDTQYF

j_call: TRBJ2-7
v_call: TRBV6-5
cdr3_length: 12
clone_size: NA
d_call: NA
cdr3_nt: TGTGCCAGCAGTTACTCCTCTTTTGAGCAGTACTTC
cdr3_aa: CASSYSSFEQYF

j_call: TRBJ1-6
v_call: TRBV4-1
cdr3_length: 15
clone_size: few
d_call: NA
cdr3_nt: TGCGCCAGCAGCCAACAACTGGGGGGGAATTCACCCCTCCACTTT
cdr3_aa: CASSQQLGGNSPLHF

j_call: TRBJ2-7
v_call: TRBV23-1
cdr3_length: 13
clone_size: NA
d_call: TRBD1
cdr3_nt: TGCGCCGGCCCACGGGACAGGGGGAACGAGCAGTACTTC
cdr3_aa: CAGPRDRGNEQYF

j_call: TRBJ2-1
v_call: TRBV30
cdr3_length: 16
clone_size: once
d_call: NA
cdr3_nt: TGTGCCTGGGACGAAGACAGTTTGCGGGCCAGGGAGGAGCAGTTCTTC
cdr3_aa: CAWDEDSLRAREEQFF

j_call: TRBJ1-5
v_call: TRBV6-5
cdr3_length: 15
clone_size: NA
d_call: NA
cdr3_nt: TGTGCCAGCAGTTACTCGATGGGGGGGAATCAGCCCCAGCATTTT
cdr3_aa: CASSYSMGGNQPQHF

j_call: TRBJ1-1
v_call: TRBV6-6
cdr3_length: 14
clone_size: once
d_call: NA
cdr3_nt: TGTGCCAGCAGTTATGTGGGGTTCAACACTGAAGCTTTCTTT
cdr3_aa: CASSYVGFNTEAFF

j_call: TRBJ1-1
v_call: TRBV4-1
cdr3_length: 15
clone_size: NA
d_call: NA
cdr3_nt: TGCGCCAGCAGCCAACTCGACGGAGGGGGGACTGAAGCTTTCTTT
cdr3_aa: CASSQLDGGGTEAFF

j_call: TRBJ2-1
v_call: TRBV10-1
cdr3_length: 13
clone_size: NA
d_call: NA
cdr3_nt: TGCGCCAGCAGTCCAAGGACCGCTGGGGAGCAGTTCTTC
cdr3_aa: CASSPRTAGEQFF

j_call: TRBJ1-1
v_call: TRBV30
cdr3_length: 13
clone_size: NA
d_call: NA
cdr3_nt: TGTGCCTGGAGTGTACTGGGGTACGCTGAAGCTTTCTTT
cdr3_aa: CAWSVLGYAEAFF

j_call: TRBJ2-4
v_call: TRBV19
cdr3_length: 16
clone_size: NA
d_call: TRBD1
cdr3_nt: TGTGCCAGTAGTATCGGGCAGGGGGACAGGTTAAACATTCAGTACTTC
cdr3_aa: CASSIGQGDRLNIQYF

j_call: TRBJ2-1
v_call: TRBV5-4
cdr3_length: 14
clone_size: few
d_call: NA
cdr3_nt: TGTGCCAGCAGCTTGGTGGGGGCTTACAATGAGCAGTTCTTC
cdr3_aa: CASSLVGAYNEQFF

j_call: TRBJ2-3
v_call: TRBV19
cdr3_length: 12
clone_size: NA
d_call: NA
cdr3_nt: TGTGCCAGTAGTACGGGGGAAAATACGCAGTATTTT
cdr3_aa: CASSTGENTQYF

j_call: TRBJ1-2
v_call: TRBV7-9
cdr3_length: 14
clone_size: NA
d_call: NA
cdr3_nt: TGTGCCAGCAGCTACCTACGGGACCCCTATGGCTACACCTTC
cdr3_aa: CASSYLRDPYGYTF

j_call: TRBJ2-3
v_call: TRBV19
cdr3_length: 15
clone_size: NA
d_call: NA
cdr3_nt: TGTGCCAGTAGTATAGAACCGGGATTCACAGATACGCAGTATTTT
cdr3_aa: CASSIEPGFTDTQYF

j_call: TRBJ2-3
v_call: TRBV30
cdr3_length: 15
clone_size: NA
d_call: TRBD2
cdr3_nt: TGTGCCTGGAGTCAGCCAGCGGGAGCTACAGATACGCAGTATTTT
cdr3_aa: CAWSQPAGATDTQYF

j_call: TRBJ1-1
v_call: TRBV7-8
cdr3_length: 13
clone_size: NA
d_call: NA
cdr3_nt: TGTGCCAGCAGCCCAGTCCCGAAAGGAGGGGCTTTCTTT
cdr3_aa: CASSPVPKGGAFF

j_call: TRBJ1-1
v_call: TRBV7-9
cdr3_length: 13
clone_size: NA
d_call: NA
cdr3_nt: TGTGCCAGCAGCTTACCAGGTAACACTGAAGCTTTCTTT
cdr3_aa: CASSLPGNTEAFF

j_call: TRBJ2-1
v_call: TRBV6-5
cdr3_length: 13
clone_size: NA
d_call: NA
cdr3_nt: TGTGCCAGCAGTTACTCGATGGGCAATGAGCAGTTCTTC
cdr3_aa: CASSYSMGNEQFF

j_call: TRBJ2-7
v_call: TRBV5-1
cdr3_length: 12
clone_size: once
d_call: NA
cdr3_nt: TGCGCCAGCAGCTCCGCAGGATACGAGCAGTACTTC
cdr3_aa: CASSSAGYEQYF

j_call: TRBJ2-2
v_call: TRBV5-1
cdr3_length: 14
clone_size: NA
d_call: NA
cdr3_nt: TGCGCCAGCAGCATGACAGGGAACACCGGGGAGCTGTTTTTT
cdr3_aa: CASSMTGNTGELFF

j_call: TRBJ1-2
v_call: TRBV19
cdr3_length: 15
clone_size: NA
d_call: NA
cdr3_nt: TGTGCCAGTAATCATAGGACAGTCGATAACTATGGCTACACCTTC
cdr3_aa: CASNHRTVDNYGYTF

j_call: TRBJ1-4
v_call: TRBV12-5
cdr3_length: 16
clone_size: NA
d_call: NA
cdr3_nt: TGTGCTAGTGGTTTGATTTTGGGGGCCGTTAATGAAAAACTGTTTTTT
cdr3_aa: CASGLILGAVNEKLFF

j_call: TRBJ1-5
v_call: TRBV18
cdr3_length: 14
clone_size: NA
d_call: NA
cdr3_nt: TGTGCCAGCTCACCACCGGACAGTGATCAGCCCCAGCATTTT
cdr3_aa: CASSPPDSDQPQHF

j_call: TRBJ2-5
v_call: TRBV28
cdr3_length: 12
clone_size: NA
d_call: NA
cdr3_nt: TGTGCCAGCAGTTTTGGAGGACCCCCTCCGTACTTC
cdr3_aa: CASSFGGPPPYF

j_call: TRBJ2-7
v_call: TRBV21-1
cdr3_length: 14
clone_size: NA
d_call: NA
cdr3_nt: TGTGCCAGCAGCCCATTCATCGACAACTACGAGCAGTACTTC
cdr3_aa: CASSPFIDNYEQYF

j_call: TRBJ1-1
v_call: TRBV5-8
cdr3_length: 14
clone_size: NA
d_call: TRBD1
cdr3_nt: TGTGCCAGCAGCTCGGGACAGGGGGGGACTGAAGCTTTCTTT
cdr3_aa: CASSSGQGGTEAFF

j_call: TRBJ2-7
v_call: TRBV7-6
cdr3_length: 15
clone_size: once
d_call: TRBD1
cdr3_nt: TGTGCCAGCAGTAAGGGTCCAGGGGGACCCTACGAGCAGTACTTC
cdr3_aa: CASSKGPGGPYEQYF

j_call: TRBJ1-1
v_call: TRBV19
cdr3_length: 14
clone_size: NA
d_call: TRBD1
cdr3_nt: TGTGCCAGTACCACGTCGGGGACAGGGACTGAAGCTTTCTTT
cdr3_aa: CASTTSGTGTEAFF

j_call: TRBJ1-1
v_call: TRBV14
cdr3_length: 15
clone_size: medium-sized
d_call: TRBD1
cdr3_nt: TGTGCCAGCAGCCCTCAGGGGGCTCTAGGCACTGAAGCTTTCTTT
cdr3_aa: CASSPQGALGTEAFF